This T cell receptor beta chain was profiled in a study of blood T cells in healthy people across ages (dated by TCRdb to about 2015). About the investigation overall: In model experiments, template switching captured roughly one uniquely barcoded TCR beta cDNA molecule for every two T cells. Using deep sequencing normalized with unique cDNA molecular identifiers, the study measured how TCR beta repertoire diversity changes with age. The donors were divided into four age groups: young (average around 16 years), middle-aged (over 35), aged (approximately 62) and long-lived (roughly 88). To avoid experimental bias, donors of different ages were distributed randomly across sequencing lanes. Two additional independent replicas of 1 million unique cDNA reads from the same blood draw were analyzed for two donors (one aged 18 to 30 and one aged 80 or older).

The library was generated by 5' RACE. TCRdb shows the sequencer as Illumina HiSeq 2500. A second about 7 to 12 cycle PCR used a sample-barcoded 5' primer and a J-beta primer mix. A template-switch 5' adaptor carrying 12 random nucleotides introduced a unique molecular identifier onto each TCR beta cDNA molecule. Each sample yielded at least 2.5 million CDR3-containing paired-end reads. First-strand cDNA was synthesized from all RNA with the Mint cDNA synthesis kit, primed by a TRBC-specific oligonucleotide. Following uracil-DNA glycosylase treatment, all cDNA underwent a first 18-cycle PCR with the universal primers M1SS and BC2_uni_R. On the study's bioinformatics: For normalization, 1 million high-quality reads, each with a distinct molecular identifier, were randomly selected from each sample. Reads sharing molecular identifiers were discarded rather than binned into consensus sequences. MiTCR, run with a Q25 quality threshold and the strictest error-elimination algorithm, handled CDR3 identification, clonotype clustering and error correction. A nonparametric unseen species model using Euler transformation provided a lower-bound estimate of total TCR beta diversity. In-frame beta chains were kept once TCRdb had trimmed the public reads at Q25 with fastp and called clones with MiXCR. Rows are unified per CDR3 protein, each entry keeping the most common DNA and genes. TCRdb, not the authors, supplied the V and J calls. Across this sample there are 890,000 or so distinct CDR3 sequences, with around 62% seen only once. The top ten hold around 30% of the sample.

Findings and caveats that apply to the study as a whole: Compared with the aged group, the long-lived group had more naive CD4+ T cells, fewer expanded clones and increased TCR diversity, suggesting age selection. Estimates of total diversity from one million sequenced T cells were regarded as lower bounds and underestimates. Observed TCR beta diversity correlated strongly with the percentage of naive T cells measured by flow cytometry. As age increased, observed TCR beta diversity per million T cells dropped in a roughly linear way, and a significant reduction was already evident by age about 40. Bulk unsorted PBMC profiling prevented conclusive comparison of naive and antigen-experienced compartments. Donor CMV infection status was unknown, potentially confounding age-related changes in expanded clonotypes.

Systemically healthy Caucasian individuals from Russia, around 39 in total and aged roughly 6 to 100 years, were included as donors. Each donor gave 8 to 10 milliliters of peripheral blood, collected into EDTA-treated Vacutainer tubes. Ficoll-Paque density-gradient centrifugation was used to isolate PBMCs, with at least 6.5 million per sample. Total RNA, at least 6 micrograms per sample, was extracted from PBMCs with Trizol reagent. For every donor, flow cytometry on a PBMC aliquot measured the percentage of naive CD45RAhigh/CD27high T cells. The germline V gene (reference sequence) provides CDR1 LNHNV and CDR2 YYDKDF. The germline ends are 9 bases apart after V is trimmed by 5 bases and J by 4 bases. The CDR3 measures 13 amino acids from cysteine to phenylalanine. The CDR3 DNA has 39 bases and is translated from base 1. For this clonotype: The antigen it recognizes is unknown. There are no base qualities to consult, and no much larger clone falls within one base.

The chain links TRBV15 with TRBJ1-5, with the D gene call left open. The source is a man aged 30 to 45 in good health. The sample consisted of blood. CDR3 reads: CATSSQQNQPQHF. The base sequence is TGTGCCACCAGCTCCCAACAGAATCAGCCCCAGCATTTT.